This T cell receptor beta chain is drawn from a study of shared clonotypes between healthy human individuals. Trimming cost V 7 bases and J 8 bases; bases outside gene matches: 8. Per the germline V gene, CDR1 is MDHEN and CDR2 is SYDVKM. This CDR3 region has 13 residues. The assay was immunoSEQ multiplex PCR, and TCRdb's table has in-frame clones only and misses some. The sample lists approximately 2,000,000 clones; just under 95% were seen once. Sequencing used naive CD4+ T cells from PBMCs. Subset defined: CD45RA+ positively selected. V gene TRBV28 combines with J gene TRBJ1-5, with 7 bases lining up with TRBD1. This receptor was obtained from a man aged 18-30 years in good health. Some clones in this sample may be carry-over from other donors' samples. The CDR3 region is CASNEGAYKPQHF. CDR3 in DNA: TGTGCCAGCAACGAGGGGGCATATAAGCCCCAGCATTTT. The full variable domain, in which reference TRBV28 and TRBJ1-5 provide the parts outside the CDR3, is DVKVTQSSRYLVKRTGEKVFLECVQDMDHENMFWYRQDPGLGLRLIYFSYDVKMKEKGDIPEGYSVSREKKERFSLILESASTNQTSMYLCASNEGAYKPQHFGDGTRLSIL.